This T cell receptor (beta chain) was identified in a study of T-cell reconstitution after alpha-beta-depleted transplantation in children. General study points: After transplant, high TCRbeta diversity at day 60 in some patients arose from surviving recipient T cells and thymic progenitors. After transplant, at about two months, alpha-beta T cells were reportedly derived from several hundred expanded graft clones. Newly produced T cells mostly provided counts and TCRbeta diversity after one year, as hyperexpanded clones declined.

In germline, CDR1 is SEHNR, CDR2 FQNEAQ (reference sequence). The CDR3 has 14 residues. V shed 5 bases, J shed 8 bases, and the junction held 9 bases outside the gene matches. This sample's TCRbeta library carried unique molecular identifier barcodes. TCRdb redid the calling of the PCR reads with MiXCR, one entry per CDR3 protein. Among fewer than 550,000 distinct CDR3 sequences listed, roughly a tenth were seen once. This clonotype was observed many times. What it binds is unknown. V is TRBV7-9 and J is TRBJ2-1; TRBD2 agrees at 7 bases. This material consisted of PBMCs, taken before TCRalphabeta/CD19-depleted stem cell transplant. The source of this sequence is a child younger than 10 with inherited bone marrow failure, due to receive a stem cell transplant. The CDR3 DNA reads as TGTGCCAGCAGCACGGGGGAGGGCCTGGATGAGCAGTTCTTC. Its protein product is CASSTGEGLDEQFF.